The sequence of this T cell receptor beta chain was determined in a study of shared clonotypes between healthy human individuals. Sequencing used immunoSEQ multiplex PCR; TCRdb keeps in-frame clones, though not all of them. This table has just over 2,000,000 clones, 95% appearing once. The CDR3 extends over 13 amino acids. Germline V gene lookup returns CDR1 SGHNT and CDR2 YYREEE (reference sequence). V dropped 9 bases and J dropped 9; count of bases not matched to a gene: 11. Donors were healthy HIV-negative adults without recent acute infections or vaccinations. Sequencing was carried out using naive CD4+ T cells sorted from blood. Noted subset: CD45RA+ positively selected. The TCR was taken from a young man in good health. The chain recombines TRBV5-4 with TRBJ2-1, with 8 bases aligning to TRBD2. The CDR3 reads CATADPGGLEQFF. The CDR3 coding sequence is TGTGCCACCGCGGATCCGGGGGGGCTTGAGCAGTTCTTC.